The 30 T cell receptor beta chains given below trace back to one sample, sequenced in a study of radiation and T cells in renal cell carcinoma. The protocol was immunoSEQ multiplex PCR, while the TCRdb copy is restricted to in-frame clones and leaves out a portion. The sample lists around 130,000 clones; approximately 90% were seen once. The time point was: blood 2 weeks post-SBRT. Documented treatment: 15 Gy SBRT to primary tumor, nephrectomy 4 weeks later. The source material was blood, sampled from a patient whose treatment included radiotherapy and nephrectomy. Every receptor here comes from a woman between 65 and 79 years old with renal cell carcinoma.

This clone has more than one count but fewer than ten. The chain carries TRBV5-4 and TRBJ2-7; TRBD1 agrees at 11 bases. The CDR3 has 14 residues. Looked up from germline, CDR1 is SGHNT and CDR2 is YYREEE (reference sequence). V shed 4 bases and J 2 bases; nucleotides not matched to a gene: 2. The CDR3 here is CASSPGQGAYEQYF. The CDR3 DNA sequence: TGTGCCAGCAGCCCGGGACAGGGGGCCTACGAGCAGTACTTC. Variable domain in full (rest from reference TRBV5-4 and TRBJ2-7): ETGVTQSPTHLIKTRGQQVTLRCSSQSGHNTVSWYQQALGQGPQFIFQYYREEENGRGNFPPRFSGLQFPNYSSELNVNALELDDSALYLCASSPGQGAYEQYFGPGTRLTVT.

V and J are TRBV19 and TRBJ2-6; D is perhaps TRBD1 or TRBD2 (5 bases each). The CDR3 extends over 17 amino acids. Trimming shortened V by 5 bases and J by 1 base, and 15 bases separated the two germline ends. Germline V CDR1 and CDR2: LNHDA, SQIVND (reference sequence). CDR3 protein: CASSARDGASGANVLTF. The DNA for the CDR3 is TGTGCCAGTAGTGCTCGGGACGGTGCTTCTGGGGCCAACGTCCTGACTTTC.

The CDR3 DNA is TGTGCCAGCAGCTTGGACAGGAGGGGTTCACCCCTCCACTTT. Protein sequence: CASSLDRRGSPLHF. The chain links TRBV5-4 to TRBJ1-6; TRBD1 is a possible D gene (5 bases). Trimming stripped 0 bases from V and 9 bases from J, with 10 bases between. The CDR3 has 14 amino acids. Germline lookup yields CDR1 SGHNT and CDR2 YYREEE (reference sequence).

The V gene is TRBV5-6, the J gene TRBJ1-6; 9 bases align to TRBD1. This CDR3 is 16 amino acids long. J gave up 6 bases and V 3 bases, and 7 bases lay outside the gene matches. The germline CDR1 and CDR2 sequences are SGHDT and YYEEEE. The CDR3 reads CASSWPGQGVNSPLHF. In DNA, the CDR3 is TGTGCCAGCAGCTGGCCGGGACAGGGAGTTAATTCACCCCTCCACTTT.

The V and J genes are TRBV19 and TRBJ2-5; 9 bases align to TRBD1. Trimming took 6 bases from V and 5 from J; bases not matched to a gene: 4. Germline loops: CDR1 LNHDA, CDR2 SQIVND (reference sequence). The CDR3 is made up of 13 amino acids. The CDR3 sequence: CASSTGGRETQYF. CDR3 in DNA: TGTGCCAGTAGCACAGGGGGCAGGGAGACCCAGTACTTC.

The chain couples TRBV7-9 to TRBJ2-1; 7 bases are shared with TRBD1. The CDR3 spans 14 residues. V was pared by 8 bases and J by 5 bases, with 9 bases of the junction left unmatched. The germline V gene has CDR1 SEHNR and CDR2 FQNEAQ (reference sequence). DNA of the CDR3: TGTGCCAGCCAAAAAGACAGGGTCCACAATGAGCAGTTCTTC. This encodes CASQKDRVHNEQFF.

This chain uses TRBV28 with TRBJ2-7; D unresolved. This CDR3 has 13 residues. V lost 6 bases, J lost 2 bases, and 11 bases lay in between. Germline-derived CDR1 and CDR2 are MDHEN and SYDVKM. The CDR3 reads CASRNPIPYEQYF. CDR3 nucleotides: TGTGCCAGCAGGAATCCGATTCCCTACGAGCAGTACTTC.

The chain links TRBV7-9 to TRBJ1-4, with 7 positions matching TRBD1. This CDR3 is built from 14 residues. Germline V gene data show CDR1 as SEHNR and CDR2 as FQNEAQ (reference sequence). J was trimmed by 6 bases and V by 4 bases; bases with no gene match: 5. In DNA form, the CDR3 reads TGTGCCAGCAGCTCAGAGGGGGCTCATGAAAAACTGTTTTTT. This codes for CASSSEGAHEKLFF.

V usage is TRBV5-1 and J usage is TRBJ1-1, with D perhaps matching TRBD1 (6 bases). Germline values: CDR1 SGHRS, CDR2 YFSETQ. V lost 0 bases and J lost 2, with 11 bases in between. This CDR3 has 15 residues. CDR3 protein: CASSLDSGTNTEAFF. The CDR3 nucleotides read TGCGCCAGCAGCTTGGATTCTGGGACAAACACTGAAGCTTTCTTT.

Comments on this clone: Other DNA sequences within the sample encode an identical CDR3. The CDR3 sequence: CASSYSTGELFF. DNA of the CDR3: TGTGCCAGCAGTTACAGTACCGGGGAGCTGTTTTTT. The chain links TRBV6-5 to TRBJ2-2; unclear D gene. The CDR3 contains 12 residues. V gave up 2 bases and J gave up 5 bases, with 3 bases separating them. Per the germline V gene, CDR1 is MNHEY and CDR2 is SVGAGI.

This rearrangement joins TRBV5-4 to TRBJ1-2; D remains ambiguous. The V end lost 0 bases, the J end lost 4 bases, and 4 bases lay between the germline ends. The CDR3 length is 12 residues. CDR1 and CDR2 (germline): SGHNT, YYREEE (reference sequence). The chain's CDR3 is CASSLESYGYTF. The CDR3 nucleotides read TGTGCCAGCAGCTTGGAGTCCTATGGCTACACCTTC.

This chain uses TRBV5-4 with TRBJ1-1, with 8 bases aligning to TRBD1. CDR3 length: 15 residues. Germline loops: CDR1 SGHNT, CDR2 YYREEE (reference sequence). After removal of 4 bases from V and 0 bases from J, the junction contained 5 bases not matched to a gene. The CDR3 spells CASSPDRAMNTEAFF. The CDR3 DNA reads as TGTGCCAGCAGCCCGGACAGGGCGATGAACACTGAAGCTTTCTTT.

V usage is TRBV6-5 and J usage is TRBJ2-7, with a weak D call TRBD2 (6 bases). Germline V gene sequence: CDR1 MNHEY, CDR2 SVGAGI. V was trimmed by 4 bases and J by 4 bases, leaving 8 bases between them. This CDR3 region has 12 residues. CDR3 bases: TGTGCCAGCAGTTCGCGGGGTTACGAGCAGTACTTC. It yields the protein CASSSRGYEQYF.

CDR3 coding DNA: TGCGCCAGCAGCTCACCGGGACTAGCCGTAGAGACCCAGTACTTC. It codes for CASSSPGLAVETQYF. J is TRBJ2-5 and V is TRBV5-1, with 9 bases matching TRBD2. This CDR3 has 15 amino acids. V lost 3 bases, J lost 4 bases, and 7 bases stayed unmatched. Germline CDR1 and CDR2: SGHRS and YFSETQ.

The chain is built from TRBV27 and TRBJ1-5; D unclear. This CDR3 has 14 residues. Germline V lookup: CDR1 MNHEY, CDR2 SMNVEV (reference sequence). V was clipped by 7 bases and J by 3 bases, with 13 bases between them. The CDR3 coding sequence is TGTGCCAGCACCGCCGTGGACCTCAATCAGCCCCAGCATTTT. Protein sequence: CASTAVDLNQPQHF.

The genes are TRBV30 and TRBJ2-7; no clear D gene. The germline V gene encodes CDR1 GTSNPN and CDR2 SVGIG (reference sequence). V lost 0 bases to trimming and J lost 5 bases, with 5 bases between them. There are 11 residues in the CDR3. This CDR3 is CAWSVLDEQYF. The CDR3 DNA sequence: TGTGCCTGGAGTGTTCTGGACGAGCAGTACTTC.

The chain uses TRBV2 and TRBJ1-2; D may be TRBD1 (6 bases). Deletions cut 6 bases from V and 2 bases from J, with 13 bases between. The CDR3 extends over 14 amino acids. Looked up from germline, CDR1 is SNHLY and CDR2 is FYNNEI. As DNA, the CDR3 is TGTGCCAGCAGATCGAGCACAGGGAACTATGGCTACACCTTC. The encoded protein is CASRSSTGNYGYTF.

The CDR3 region has the DNA TGTGCCAGCAGCCCGTCTACCCGGGACCCTGGACGGTATGGCTACACCTTC. Translation: CASSPSTRDPGRYGYTF. The J gene is TRBJ1-2, the V gene TRBV5-8, with D perhaps TRBD1 (5 bases). This CDR3 spans 17 amino acids. V gave up 4 bases and J gave up 5 bases, with 24 bases separating them. The germline V gene has CDR1 SGHTS and CDR2 YDEGEE.

This sequence joins TRBV7-8 and TRBJ1-2; TRBD1 might be the D (6 bases). The CDR3 sequence is 15 residues long. V lost 2 bases to trimming and J lost 0 bases, with 10 bases between them. CDR1 and CDR2 (germline): SGHVS, FQNEAQ. In nucleotides, the CDR3 is TGTGCCAGCAGCTTACTGACAGGCTCTAACTATGGCTACACCTTC. It yields the protein CASSLLTGSNYGYTF.

The genes are TRBV9 and TRBJ2-2; D gene ambiguous. Germline CDR1 SGDLS, CDR2 YYNGEE. The CDR3 is 13 amino acids. V was clipped by 3 bases and J by 1 base, with 4 bases between them. CDR3 sequence (DNA): TGTGCCAGCAGCGGAGAGAACACCGGGGAGCTGTTTTTT. It translates to CASSGENTGELFF.

The rearrangement links TRBV14 to TRBJ1-6; 10 bases map to TRBD1. With V trimmed by 3 bases and J by 8 bases, 7 bases remained unmatched. Germline V gives CDR1 SGHDN, CDR2 FVKESK. The CDR3 totals 16 residues. The CDR3 is CASSQLLGTGDSPLHF. CDR3 sequence (DNA): TGTGCCAGCAGCCAGCTCCTCGGGACAGGGGATTCACCCCTCCACTTT.

The rearrangement joins TRBV6-1 to TRBJ2-6; possibly TRBD2 for D (7 bases). This CDR3 contains 18 residues. Germline V CDR1 and CDR2: MNHNS, SASEGT. V was clipped by 2 bases and J by 0 bases, with 14 bases between them. DNA for the CDR3: TGTGCCAGCAGTGAAAAGCGGGGACATAGCTCTGGGGCCAACGTCCTGACTTTC. It is translated as CASSEKRGHSSGANVLTF.

This clone was recorded only once. The chain recombines TRBV7-9 with TRBJ1-6, with 7 bases matching TRBD1. Germline CDR1 reads SEHNR; CDR2 reads FQNEAQ (reference sequence). The CDR3 spans 14 residues. Trimming at V came to 4 bases and at J to 6 bases, leaving 3 bases not matched to a gene. The CDR3 is CASSSRDSNSPLHF. The CDR3 region has the DNA TGTGCCAGCAGCTCCCGGGACAGTAATTCACCCCTCCACTTT.

CDR3 sequence: CASSLGGDNYGYTF. The CDR3 nucleotides read TGTGCCAGCAGCTTAGGAGGGGACAACTATGGCTACACCTTC. V is TRBV7-9 and J is TRBJ1-2, with a possible D match to TRBD1 (5 bases). Germline lookup yields CDR1 SEHNR and CDR2 FQNEAQ (reference sequence). V gave up 1 base and J gave up 2 bases, with 8 bases separating them. This CDR3 is built from 14 residues.

The chain carries TRBV11-2 and TRBJ1-1, with TRBD1 matching over 10 bases. The V gene's germline CDR1 is SGHAT and CDR2 FQNNGV. The CDR3 runs to 14 residues. V trimming: 6 bases; J trimming: 5 bases; junction bases outside the gene matches: 6. DNA of the CDR3: TGTGCCAGCAGAACGACAGGGGGCGGTACTGAAGCTTTCTTT. Its translation is CASRTTGGGTEAFF.

The V and J genes are TRBV5-6 and TRBJ2-3; D gene uncertain. The V end lost 4 bases, the J end lost 4 bases, and 10 bases lay between the germline ends. The V gene's germline CDR1 is SGHDT and CDR2 YYEEEE. The CDR3 is made up of 13 amino acids. For the CDR3, the DNA is TGTGCCAGCAGCCCTGTTCAAGCAGATACGCAGTATTTT. Protein product: CASSPVQADTQYF.

The J gene is TRBJ1-3, the V gene TRBV20-1; D is unresolved. The CDR3 loop spans 11 amino acids. Germline CDR1 and CDR2: DFQATT and SNEGSKA (reference sequence). CDR3 residues: CAKPSGNTIYF. The CDR3 nucleotides are TGCGCAAAGCCCTCTGGAAACACCATATATTTT.

V and J are TRBV27 and TRBJ1-6; D is undetermined. The CDR3 totals 15 residues. The germline V gene has CDR1 MNHEY and CDR2 SMNVEV (reference sequence). V dropped 2 bases and J dropped 8 bases, with 13 bases sitting between them. The CDR3 is CASSLTAYRDSPLHF. Here the CDR3 DNA reads TGTGCCAGCAGTTTAACAGCTTACCGGGATTCACCCCTCCACTTT.

This chain joins TRBV7-2 and TRBJ1-6; no firm D call. Germline V gene lookup returns CDR1 SGHTA and CDR2 FQGNSA. The CDR3 length is 14 residues. The V and J ends lost 1 base and 8 bases respectively, with 9 bases between them. The CDR3 is CASSLVVGYSPLHF. The CDR3 coding sequence is TGTGCCAGCAGCTTAGTGGTGGGGTATTCACCCCTCCACTTT.

The CDR3 region has the DNA TGCGCCAGCAGCTTACTAGCGTTCTCAACAGATACGCAGTATTTT. It translates to CASSLLAFSTDTQYF. The V and J genes are TRBV5-1 and TRBJ2-3, with 7 positions matching TRBD2. J was trimmed by 3 bases and V by 2 bases; bases with no gene match: 6. Germline values: CDR1 SGHRS, CDR2 YFSETQ. The CDR3 totals 15 residues. Using reference TRBV5-1 and TRBJ2-3 for the parts outside the CDR3, the full variable domain is KAGVTQTPRYLIKTRGQQVTLSCSPISGHRSVSWYQQTPGQGLQFLFEYFSETQRNKGNFPGRFSGRQFSNSRSEMNVSTLELGDSALYLCASSLLAFSTDTQYFGPGTRLTVL.